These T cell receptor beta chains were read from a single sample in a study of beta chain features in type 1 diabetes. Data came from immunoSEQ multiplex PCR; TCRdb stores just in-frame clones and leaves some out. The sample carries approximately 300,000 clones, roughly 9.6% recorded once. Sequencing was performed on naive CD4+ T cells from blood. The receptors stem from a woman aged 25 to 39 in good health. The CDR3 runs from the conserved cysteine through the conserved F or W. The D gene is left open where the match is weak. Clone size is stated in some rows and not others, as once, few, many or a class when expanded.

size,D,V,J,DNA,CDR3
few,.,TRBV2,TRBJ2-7,TGTGCCAGCAGTGGAGGGGGTCAGGACGCCTACGAGCAGTACTTC,CASSGGGQDAYEQYF
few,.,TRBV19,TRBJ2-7,TGTGCCAGCTCGGAGGGGATCTCCTACGAGCAGTACTTC,CASSEGISYEQYF
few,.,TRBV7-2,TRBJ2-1,TGTGCCAGCAGCTTAGCGGCGGGCCCGACCCGCAATGAGCAGTTCTTC,CASSLAAGPTRNEQFF
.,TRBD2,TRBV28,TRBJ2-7,TGTGCCAGCAGCTCGGGAGGGACGGCCTACGAGCAGTACTTC,CASSSGGTAYEQYF
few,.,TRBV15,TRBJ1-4,TGTGCCACCAGCGCGCACAGGTTCGCTAATGAAAAACTGTTTTTT,CATSAHRFANEKLFF
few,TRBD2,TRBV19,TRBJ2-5,TGTGCCAGTAGTTCCCGGGACTACGAGCTCCAAGAGACCCAGTACTTC,CASSSRDYELQETQYF
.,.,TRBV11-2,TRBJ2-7,TGTGCCAGCAGCTTAGTGTCACTAGTCATAACCTACGAGCAGTACTTC,CASSLVSLVITYEQYF
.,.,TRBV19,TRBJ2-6,TGTGCCAGTAGGAGAACAGGATCCGGGGCCAACGTCCTGACTTTC,CASRRTGSGANVLTF
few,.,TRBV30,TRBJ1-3,TGTGCCTGGAGGACATCTGGAAACACCATATATTTT,CAWRTSGNTIYF
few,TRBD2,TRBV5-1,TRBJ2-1,TGCGCCAGCAGCTCATTTAGCGGGAGCTCCTACAATGAGCAGTTCTTC,CASSSFSGSSYNEQFF
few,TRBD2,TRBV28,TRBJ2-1,TGTGCCAGCAGTCCCGGGGGGGCGGGTAACAATGAGCAGTTCTTC,CASSPGGAGNNEQFF
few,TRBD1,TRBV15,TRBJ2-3,TGTGCCACCAGCAGATTGACAGGGAAGTACGCCGTGACAGATACGCAGTATTTT,CATSRLTGKYAVTDTQYF
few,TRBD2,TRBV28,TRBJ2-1,TGTGCCAGCAGTTTGGGCGGGAGAAAGCAGTTCTTC,CASSLGGRKQFF
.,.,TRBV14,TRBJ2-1,TGTGCCAGCAGCCCACAAGGGCTTATGAGCGGAAACTCCTACAATGAGCAGTTCTTC,CASSPQGLMSGNSYNEQFF
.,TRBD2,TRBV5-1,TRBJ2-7,TGCGCCAGCAGCTTGGCAATGGGACTAGGCTACGAGCAGTACTTC,CASSLAMGLGYEQYF
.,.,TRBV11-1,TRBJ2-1,TGTGCCAGCTCCCGGGGGCGCGGGAGCTCCTACAATGAGCAGTTCTTC,CASSRGRGSSYNEQFF
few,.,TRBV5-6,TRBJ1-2,TGTGCCAGCAGCTTGTCCAGCGCCGGGTTCTATGGCTACACCTTC,CASSLSSAGFYGYTF
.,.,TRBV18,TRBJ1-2,TGTGCCAGCTCACCAGGGGCAGGGTCCTCAGATGGCTACACCTTC,CASSPGAGSSDGYTF
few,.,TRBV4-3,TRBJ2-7,TGCGCCAGCAGCCAAGGGGTGCAGGCATTAACCTACGAGCAGTACTTC,CASSQGVQALTYEQYF
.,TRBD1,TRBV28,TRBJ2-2,TGTGCCAGCAGTACAGGGGTCAACACCGGGGAGCTGTTTTTT,CASSTGVNTGELFF
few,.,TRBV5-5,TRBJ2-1,TGTGCCAGCAGGCGGACAGCGTCCAATGAGCAGTTCTTC,CASRRTASNEQFF
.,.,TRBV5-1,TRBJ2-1,TGCGCCAGCAGCACCGAGGAGAGTGAGCAGTTCTTC,CASSTEESEQFF
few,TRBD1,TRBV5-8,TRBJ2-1,TGTGCCAGCAGGATCACCATGGGGACAGGGGAATCCTACAATGAGCAGTTCTTC,CASRITMGTGESYNEQFF
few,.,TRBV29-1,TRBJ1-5,TGCAGCGTTCGGGATACCAATCAGCCCCAGCATTTT,CSVRDTNQPQHF
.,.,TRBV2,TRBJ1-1,TGTGCCAGCAGTGCAATGGGGCTCCAGAACACTGAAGCTTTCTTT,CASSAMGLQNTEAFF
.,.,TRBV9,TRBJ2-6,TGTGCCAGCAGCGTAGGGCGGATCGGGGCCAACGTCCTGACTTTC,CASSVGRIGANVLTF
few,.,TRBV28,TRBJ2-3,TGTGCCAGCAGTACCGGGAGAACAGATACGCAGTATTTT,CASSTGRTDTQYF
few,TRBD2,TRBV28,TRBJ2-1,TGTGCCAGCAGTTTCGGGGGGGGTAATGAGCAGTTCTTC,CASSFGGGNEQFF
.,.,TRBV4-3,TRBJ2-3,TGCGCCAGCAGCCAAGATGGGGGCGGGAGCTTCACAGATACGCAGTATTTT,CASSQDGGGSFTDTQYF
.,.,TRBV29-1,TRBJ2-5,TGCAGCGTTGAGGGAGAGGTCCAAGAGACCCAGTACTTC,CSVEGEVQETQYF
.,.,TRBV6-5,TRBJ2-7,TGTGCCAGCAGAGACAGAGCCTACGAGCAGTACTTC,CASRDRAYEQYF
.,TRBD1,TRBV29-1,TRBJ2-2,TGCAGCGTCTCGGACAGGCACCCCGGGGAGCTGTTTTTT,CSVSDRHPGELFF
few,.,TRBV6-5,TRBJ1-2,TGTGCCAGCAGCCGGACAGTACAAAACTATGGCTACACCTTC,CASSRTVQNYGYTF
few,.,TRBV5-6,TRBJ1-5,TGTGCCAGCAGCTTCTATGCTACAGGGCCCAATCAGCCCCAGCATTTT,CASSFYATGPNQPQHF
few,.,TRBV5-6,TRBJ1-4,TGTGCCAGCAGCTTGCGAAAGGGGCGCGTGGTTGAAAAACTGTTTTTT,CASSLRKGRVVEKLFF
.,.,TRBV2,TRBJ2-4,TGTGCCAGCAGTGTCGGGTCGGAAAACATTCAGTACTTC,CASSVGSENIQYF
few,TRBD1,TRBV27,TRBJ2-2,TGTGCCAGCAGGAGGGACAGGGCTGGCACCGGGGAGCTGTTTTTT,CASRRDRAGTGELFF
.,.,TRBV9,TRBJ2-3,TGTGCCAGCAGCGGGCTCGCTAGCACAGATACGCAGTATTTT,CASSGLASTDTQYF
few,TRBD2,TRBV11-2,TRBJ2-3,TGTGCCAGCAGCTTAGGTGCCCTAGCGGGCAGCACAGATACGCAGTATTTT,CASSLGALAGSTDTQYF
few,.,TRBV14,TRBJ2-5,TGTGCCAGCAGCCAAGACCAGGTCGCGGAGACCCAGTACTTC,CASSQDQVAETQYF
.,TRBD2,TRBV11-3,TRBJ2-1,TGTGCCAGCAGCTTAGATCGAACTAGCGGAACGCCCCATGAGCAGTTCTTC,CASSLDRTSGTPHEQFF
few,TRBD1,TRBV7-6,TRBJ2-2,TGTGCCAGCAGCTCCCCCGGGACAGGGGGACCCGGGGAGCTGTTTTTT,CASSSPGTGGPGELFF
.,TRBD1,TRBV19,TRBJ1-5,TGTGCCAGTAGTACAGAGACAGGGGCCTTCGGGTATCAGCCCCAGCATTTT,CASSTETGAFGYQPQHF
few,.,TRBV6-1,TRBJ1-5,TGTGCCAGCAGTGAAGCGGGGGGGGAGGGTCAGCCCCAGCATTTT,CASSEAGGEGQPQHF
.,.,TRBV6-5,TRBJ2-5,TGTGCCAGCAGTTACACAGGGGAGACCCAGTACTTC,CASSYTGETQYF
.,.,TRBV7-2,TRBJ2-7,TGTGCCAGCAGCTTAGTAGTGGAGCAGTACTTC,CASSLVVEQYF
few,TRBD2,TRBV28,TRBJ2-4,TGTGCCAGCAGTTCCCCAGCGGGGGACGAGAACATTCAGTACTTC,CASSSPAGDENIQYF
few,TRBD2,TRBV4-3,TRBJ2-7,TGCGCCAGCAGCCAAGCCGAAGGGACTAGAATAGACGAGCAGTACTTC,CASSQAEGTRIDEQYF
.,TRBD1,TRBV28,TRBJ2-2,TGTGCCAGCAGGAGAACCCGACAGGGATCCACCGGGGAGCTGTTTTTT,CASRRTRQGSTGELFF
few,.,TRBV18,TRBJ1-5,TGTGCCAGCTCACCACTAGGTGCAGGTAGCAATCAGCCCCAGCATTTT,CASSPLGAGSNQPQHF
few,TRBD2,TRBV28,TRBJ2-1,TGTGCCAGCGAGCCTAGCGGACCTAATGAGCAGTTCTTC,CASEPSGPNEQFF
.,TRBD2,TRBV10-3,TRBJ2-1,TGTGCCATCAGCCCGGGACTAGCGGGAGGTCGCTCCTACAATGAGCAGTTCTTC,CAISPGLAGGRSYNEQFF
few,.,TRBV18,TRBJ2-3,TGTGCCAGCTCACCTGTACGGGAGTCGGATACGCAGTATTTT,CASSPVRESDTQYF